These 6 T cell receptor beta chains were all obtained from the same sample, sequenced in a study of yellow fever vaccine responses in identical twins. TCRdb processed the RT-PCR reads anew with MiXCR; each CDR3 protein has one entry. The table has some 1,200 distinct CDR3 sequences, roughly four fifths seen once; the top ten hold roughly 25%. This specimen was T cells from blood (PBMCs), unsorted or a sorted subset (not recorded which), taken before or after yellow fever vaccination (not recorded which). These receptors all come from a female donor who received the yellow fever vaccine.

V gene TRBV7-9 combines with J gene TRBJ2-7; possibly TRBD2 for D (6 bases). CDR1 and CDR2 from the germline V gene are SEHNR and FQNEAQ (reference sequence). Trimming removed 0 bases at V and 3 bases at J, with 15 bases between. The CDR3 length is 16 residues. CDR3 in DNA: TGTGCCAGCAGCTTAGCGCCACTAGCTCACCACTACGAGCAGTACTTC. It is translated as CASSLAPLAHHYEQYF.

J is TRBJ2-7 and V is TRBV11-1, with a tentative D call TRBD2 (6 bases). With 4 bases removed from V and 9 bases from J, the gap between germline ends came to 22 bases. This CDR3 is built from 15 residues. CDR1 and CDR2 from the germline V gene are SGHAT and FQDESV (reference sequence). CDR3 in DNA: TGTGCCAGCAGCTCTTACACCGTGGGACTTATCGGGCAGTACGTC. The encoded protein is CASSSYTVGLIGQYV.

This clonotype was observed a single time. The V and J genes are TRBV28 and TRBJ2-1; 7 bases are a match to TRBD1. The V gene end was trimmed by 4 bases and the J gene end by 9 bases; junction bases not matched to a gene: 3. This CDR3 has 12 amino acids. CDR1 and CDR2 (germline): MDHEN, SYDVKM. The CDR3 spells CASSSRGLEQFF. The DNA of the CDR3 is TGTGCCAGCAGTTCGAGGGGGCTTGAGCAGTTCTTC.

V and J are TRBV15 and TRBJ1-2, with 9 bases that match TRBD1. Germline V gives CDR1 LNHNV, CDR2 YYDKDF (reference sequence). The CDR3 runs 15 residues. Germline trimming cut 3 bases from V and 4 bases from J; bases unmatched to any gene: 6. DNA of the CDR3: TGTGCCACCAGCAGTAACAGGGGGCTCGCCTATGGCTACACCTTC. Amino acids: CATSSNRGLAYGYTF.

Within the sample, this clonotype is hyperexpanded (1% or more). The chain employs TRBV6-5 and TRBJ1-2; 7 bases line up with TRBD1. Germline V CDR1 and CDR2: MNHEY, SVGAGI. CDR3 length equals 16 residues. The ends lost 0 bases at V and 3 bases at J; junction bases unmatched: 7. The CDR3 region has the DNA TGTGCCAGCAGTTACTCAACCTCGGGACAGTACTATGGCTACACCTTC. Its protein product is CASSYSTSGQYYGYTF.

The chain couples TRBV11-1 to TRBJ2-1, with 8 bases that match TRBD2. With V trimmed by 7 bases and J by 5 bases, 10 bases remained unmatched. In germline, CDR1 is SGHAT, CDR2 FQDESV (reference sequence). This CDR3 has 15 amino acids. The CDR3 sequence: CASNDQGLGNNEQFF. CDR3 nucleotides: TGTGCCAGCAACGACCAGGGACTAGGAAACAATGAGCAGTTCTTC.